The 10 T cell receptor beta chains reported below all come from one sample, sequenced in a study of CD8+ T cells in alopecia areata. Sequencing templates came from extracted RNA that was reverse transcribed into cDNA. Profiling relied on immunoSEQ multiplex PCR, and the TCRdb table lists in-frame clones only, not all of them. The table records around 160,000 clones, 87% of them present only once. This specimen was CD8+ T cells sorted from blood, taken at week 0. The receptor source for this set is a human donor with alopecia areata.

This chain connects TRBV25-1 to TRBJ2-7; D possibly matches TRBD1 or TRBD2 (5 bases each). The CDR3 contains 12 residues. V was shortened by 5 bases and J by 3 bases, with 8 bases between the two germline ends. The germline V gene encodes CDR1 MGHDK and CDR2 SYGVNS. CDR3 DNA sequence: TGTGCCAGCAGTCTGGGGGACTACGAGCAGTACTTC. Protein product: CASSLGDYEQYF.

The gene calls are TRBV5-1 and TRBJ2-2; 11 bases align to TRBD1. With 5 bases clipped from V and 6 bases from J, the junction kept 6 bases outside the gene matches. CDR3 length equals 15 residues. Germline V gene sequence: CDR1 SGHRS, CDR2 YFSETQ. The CDR3 region has the DNA TGCGCCAGCAGTTGGACAGGGGGCGAGTCCGGGGAGCTGTTTTTT. It encodes CASSWTGGESGELFF.

The J gene is TRBJ2-7, the V gene TRBV5-1; D possibly uses TRBD1 or TRBD2 (5 bases each). Trimming stripped 4 bases from V and 3 bases from J, with 14 bases between. CDR3 length equals 14 residues. CDR1 is SGHRS, CDR2 YFSETQ, per germline. CDR3 residues: CASSGRDHSYEQYF. The CDR3 nucleotides are TGCGCCAGCAGCGGCCGGGACCATAGCTACGAGCAGTACTTC.

The rearrangement joins TRBV6-1 to TRBJ2-3; 10 nucleotides agree with TRBD2. CDR3 size: 15 residues. The V and J ends lost 7 bases and 1 base, in that order; junction bases with no gene match: 5. Germline CDR1 MNHNS, CDR2 SASEGT. CDR3 nucleotide sequence: TGTGCCAGCAATAAACTAGCGGGACGCACAGATACGCAGTATTTT. Amino acids: CASNKLAGRTDTQYF.

The chain recombines TRBV7-2 with TRBJ2-7; D may correspond to TRBD1 or TRBD2 (5 bases each). The CDR3 runs 14 residues. V was trimmed by 4 bases and J by 2 bases, leaving 12 bases between them. CDR1 is SGHTA, CDR2 FQGNSA, per germline. Here the CDR3 reads CASSWDGITYEQYF. The CDR3 DNA reads TGTGCCAGCAGCTGGGACGGTATCACCTACGAGCAGTACTTC.

The chain joins TRBV30 to TRBJ2-5; D is unclear. CDR3 length equals 13 residues. V was clipped by 2 bases and J by 1 base, with 8 bases between them. Germline V lookup: CDR1 GTSNPN, CDR2 SVGIG (reference sequence). Here the CDR3 reads CAWSKAAQETQYF. The CDR3 nucleotides read TGTGCCTGGAGTAAGGCTGCCCAAGAGACCCAGTACTTC.

For the CDR3, the DNA is TGTGCCAGCAGCTTCACGGGACAGGTCAGTTCACCCCTCCACTTT. It codes for CASSFTGQVSSPLHF. V is TRBV13 and J is TRBJ1-6; the match to TRBD1 covers 8 bases. The CDR3 length is 15 residues. Germline CDR1 is PRHDT and CDR2 is FYEKMQ (reference sequence). V was pared by 3 bases and J by 9 bases, with 7 bases of the junction left unmatched.

In its sample, this clone was seen a few times. This rearrangement joins TRBV7-2 to TRBJ1-5; a possible D gene is TRBD1 (5 bases). This CDR3 contains 15 residues. V lost 2 bases to trimming and J lost 3 bases, with 11 bases between them. Germline V gene data show CDR1 as SGHTA and CDR2 as FQGNSA. CDR3 residues: CASSLRGGYNQPQHF. The CDR3 coding sequence is TGTGCCAGCAGCTTACGGGGGGGATACAATCAGCCCCAGCATTTT.

The V and J genes are TRBV7-6 and TRBJ2-7; D is ambiguous. CDR3 length: 14 amino acids. V gave up 5 bases and J gave up 3 bases, with 14 bases separating them. Germline values: CDR1 SGHVS, CDR2 FNYEAQ. Here the CDR3 reads CASSPEGAYYEQYF. DNA of the CDR3: TGTGCCAGCAGCCCCGAAGGTGCCTACTACGAGCAGTACTTC.

V and J are TRBV7-6 and TRBJ1-3, with D unclear. CDR3 length: 16 residues. CDR1 and CDR2 from the germline V gene are SGHVS and FNYEAQ. V was shortened by 6 bases and J by 6 bases, with 21 bases between the two germline ends. The CDR3 loop reads CASSFTAEVQVNTIYF. DNA for the CDR3: TGTGCCAGCAGTTTTACAGCAGAGGTACAAGTAAACACCATATATTTT.